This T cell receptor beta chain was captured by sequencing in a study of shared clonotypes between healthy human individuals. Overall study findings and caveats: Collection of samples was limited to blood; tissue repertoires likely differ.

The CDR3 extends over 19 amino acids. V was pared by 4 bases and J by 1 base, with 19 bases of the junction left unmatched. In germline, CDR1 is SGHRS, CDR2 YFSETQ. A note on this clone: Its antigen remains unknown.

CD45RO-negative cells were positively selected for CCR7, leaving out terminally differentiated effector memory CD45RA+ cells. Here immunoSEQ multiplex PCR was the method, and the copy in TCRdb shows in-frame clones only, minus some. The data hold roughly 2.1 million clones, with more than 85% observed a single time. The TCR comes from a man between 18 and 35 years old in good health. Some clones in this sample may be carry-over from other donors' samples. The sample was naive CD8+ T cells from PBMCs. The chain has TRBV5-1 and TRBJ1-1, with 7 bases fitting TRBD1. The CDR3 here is CASSRFPRTGQRTNTEAFF. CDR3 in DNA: TGCGCCAGCAGCCGCTTCCCCCGGACAGGTCAGAGGACGAACACTGAAGCTTTCTTT. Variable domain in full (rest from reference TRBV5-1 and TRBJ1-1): KAGVTQTPRYLIKTRGQQVTLSCSPISGHRSVSWYQQTPGQGLQFLFEYFSETQRNKGNFPGRFSGRQFSNSRSEMNVSTLELGDSALYLCASSRFPRTGQRTNTEAFFGQGTRLTVV.